This T cell receptor beta chain was recovered during a study of blood T cell repertoires in COVID-19. For the study at large: The origin of the acute and convalescent COVID-19 samples was the United States, Italy and Spain.

Here immunoSEQ multiplex PCR was the method, and the copy in TCRdb shows in-frame clones only, minus some. The sample holds about 62,000 clones, 80% to 90% seen once. V dropped 2 bases and J dropped 10; count of bases not matched to a gene: 1. From germline, CDR1 is KGHDR and CDR2 SFDVKD. This CDR3 region has 12 residues. This TCR was recovered from a woman aged 55-70 years with COVID-19, enrolled during active disease. J is TRBJ1-1 and V is TRBV24-1, with TRBD1 matching over 9 bases. Sequenced material: peripheral blood. CDR3 in DNA: TGTGCCACCAGTGATTACAGGGGGCGAGCTTTCTTT. It encodes CATSDYRGRAFF.